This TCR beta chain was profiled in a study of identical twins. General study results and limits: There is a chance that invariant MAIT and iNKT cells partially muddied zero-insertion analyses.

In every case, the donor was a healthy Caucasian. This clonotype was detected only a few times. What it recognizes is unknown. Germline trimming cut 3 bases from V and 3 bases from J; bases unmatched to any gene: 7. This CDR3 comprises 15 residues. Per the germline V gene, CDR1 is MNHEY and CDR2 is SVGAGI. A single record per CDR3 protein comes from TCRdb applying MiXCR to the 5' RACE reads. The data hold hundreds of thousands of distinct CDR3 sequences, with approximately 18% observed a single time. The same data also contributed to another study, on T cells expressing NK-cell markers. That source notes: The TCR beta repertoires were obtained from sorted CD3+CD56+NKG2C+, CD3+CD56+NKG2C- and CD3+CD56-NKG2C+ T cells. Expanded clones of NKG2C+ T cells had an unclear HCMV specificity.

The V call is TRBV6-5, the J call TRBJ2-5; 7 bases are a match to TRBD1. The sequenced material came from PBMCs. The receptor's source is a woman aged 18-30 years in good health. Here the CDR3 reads CASSYRQGGKETQYF. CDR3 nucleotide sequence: TGTGCCAGCAGTTATCGACAGGGCGGCAAAGAGACCCAGTACTTC.